Listed below are T cell receptor beta chains from one sample, sequenced in a study of blood T cell repertoires in COVID-19. Assay: immunoSEQ multiplex PCR; the TCRdb copy retains only in-frame clones and omits some. Of around 190,000 clones in the sample, approximately 82% were seen once. Sequencing was done on a sample of peripheral blood. The receptors here all came from a human donor in a cohort sampled during active COVID-19. Each CDR3 is given with its conserved first and last residue. The D gene is left open where the match is weak. Size values are once, few and many counts, or a class for expanded clones, and some rows have none.

v_gene: TRBV5-1
abundance: once
j_gene: TRBJ1-4
d_gene: NA
CDR3aa: CASSEVSTNEKLFF
CDR3nt: TGCGCCAGCAGCGAGGTGTCAACTAATGAAAAACTGTTTTTT

v_gene: TRBV3-1/TRBV3-2
abundance: NA
j_gene: TRBJ1-2
d_gene: NA
CDR3aa: CASSQDGMGHHYGYTF
CDR3nt: TGTGCCAGCAGCCAAGATGGCATGGGACACCACTATGGCTACACCTTC

v_gene: TRBV5-6
abundance: NA
j_gene: TRBJ2-3
d_gene: TRBD1
CDR3aa: CASSLETGGTDTQYF
CDR3nt: TGTGCCAGCAGCTTAGAAACAGGGGGGACAGATACGCAGTATTTT

v_gene: TRBV28
abundance: NA
j_gene: TRBJ1-1
d_gene: NA
CDR3aa: CASSFTGRGKTEAFF
CDR3nt: TGTGCCAGCAGTTTTACTGGGCGGGGGAAAACTGAAGCTTTCTTT

v_gene: TRBV3-1/TRBV3-2
abundance: NA
j_gene: TRBJ2-1
d_gene: TRBD1
CDR3aa: CASSPWTGVQFF
CDR3nt: TGTGCCAGCAGCCCTTGGACAGGAGTTCAGTTCTTC

v_gene: TRBV5-8
abundance: NA
j_gene: TRBJ1-4
d_gene: NA
CDR3aa: CASSLYRFNEKLFF
CDR3nt: TGTGCCAGCAGCTTGTACAGGTTTAATGAAAAACTGTTTTTT

v_gene: TRBV11-2
abundance: NA
j_gene: TRBJ2-7
d_gene: TRBD2
CDR3aa: CASSFGLAGTYEQYF
CDR3nt: TGTGCCAGCAGCTTCGGGCTAGCGGGAACCTACGAGCAGTACTTC

v_gene: TRBV19
abundance: NA
j_gene: TRBJ2-1
d_gene: TRBD2
CDR3aa: CASSITASGTPQFF
CDR3nt: TGTGCCAGTAGTATCACGGCTAGCGGGACCCCGCAGTTCTTC

v_gene: TRBV5-4
abundance: NA
j_gene: TRBJ2-2
d_gene: TRBD1
CDR3aa: CASSLFGQGAGELFF
CDR3nt: TGTGCCAGCAGCTTGTTTGGACAGGGGGCCGGGGAGCTGTTTTTT

v_gene: TRBV5-5
abundance: NA
j_gene: TRBJ1-6
d_gene: NA
CDR3aa: CASLGSGTETNSPLHF
CDR3nt: TGTGCCAGTCTTGGATCAGGCACCGAAACTAATTCACCCCTCCACTTT

v_gene: TRBV7-9
abundance: NA
j_gene: TRBJ2-7
d_gene: TRBD2
CDR3aa: CASSLDLGLATYEQYF
CDR3nt: TGTGCCAGCAGCTTAGATTTGGGACTAGCTACCTACGAGCAGTACTTC

v_gene: TRBV6-5
abundance: NA
j_gene: TRBJ2-7
d_gene: NA
CDR3aa: CASYQAGKRHEQYF
CDR3nt: TGTGCCAGCTACCAGGCAGGGAAGCGCCACGAGCAGTACTTC

v_gene: TRBV6-5
abundance: few
j_gene: TRBJ1-5
d_gene: NA
CDR3aa: CASSSGPGQPQHF
CDR3nt: TGTGCCAGCAGTTCTGGGCCCGGTCAGCCCCAGCATTTT

v_gene: TRBV27
abundance: NA
j_gene: TRBJ2-7
d_gene: TRBD1
CDR3aa: CATNKGTAPYEQYF
CDR3nt: TGTGCCACCAATAAAGGGACAGCTCCCTACGAGCAGTACTTC

v_gene: TRBV18
abundance: NA
j_gene: TRBJ2-5
d_gene: NA
CDR3aa: CASSQFSRSGTSTRETQYF
CDR3nt: TGTGCCAGCTCACAGTTTTCCAGGAGCGGGACATCGACGCGGGAGACCCAGTACTTC

v_gene: TRBV27
abundance: NA
j_gene: TRBJ2-3
d_gene: TRBD2
CDR3aa: CASSLSGRTSGYSTDTQYF
CDR3nt: TGTGCCAGCAGTTTATCCGGGAGGACTAGCGGGTATAGCACAGATACGCAGTATTTT

v_gene: TRBV2
abundance: NA
j_gene: TRBJ2-5
d_gene: NA
CDR3aa: CASSEALGAGAETQYF
CDR3nt: TGTGCCAGCAGTGAAGCGCTCGGGGCAGGGGCGGAGACCCAGTACTTC

v_gene: TRBV5-4
abundance: NA
j_gene: TRBJ2-1
d_gene: NA
CDR3aa: CASSFLNYEQFF
CDR3nt: TGTGCCAGCAGCTTCCTTAACTATGAGCAGTTCTTC

v_gene: TRBV10-3
abundance: NA
j_gene: TRBJ2-7
d_gene: TRBD1
CDR3aa: CAISTGTGVEQYF
CDR3nt: TGTGCCATCAGTACCGGGACAGGGGTAGAGCAGTACTTC

v_gene: TRBV28
abundance: NA
j_gene: TRBJ2-3
d_gene: NA
CDR3aa: CASTTLNTDTQYF
CDR3nt: TGTGCCAGCACTACCTTGAACACAGATACGCAGTATTTT

v_gene: TRBV27
abundance: NA
j_gene: TRBJ2-3
d_gene: NA
CDR3aa: CASSSGHMIYSTDTQYF
CDR3nt: TGTGCCAGCAGTTCGGGACATATGATTTATAGCACAGATACGCAGTATTTT

v_gene: TRBV7-9
abundance: NA
j_gene: TRBJ2-3
d_gene: TRBD2
CDR3aa: CASSLAAGSTDTQYF
CDR3nt: TGTGCCAGCAGCTTAGCAGCGGGAAGCACAGATACGCAGTATTTT

v_gene: TRBV27
abundance: NA
j_gene: TRBJ1-4
d_gene: TRBD1
CDR3aa: CASSLAGGEKLFF
CDR3nt: TGTGCCAGCAGTTTAGCAGGGGGGGAAAAACTGTTTTTT

v_gene: TRBV27
abundance: NA
j_gene: TRBJ2-7
d_gene: TRBD1
CDR3aa: CASIKTGVQDEQYF
CDR3nt: TGTGCCAGCATCAAAACAGGGGTACAGGACGAGCAGTACTTC

v_gene: TRBV11-3
abundance: NA
j_gene: TRBJ1-3
d_gene: NA
CDR3aa: CASSLTGLPGNTIYF
CDR3nt: TGTGCCAGCAGCTTAACGGGACTTCCTGGAAACACCATATATTTT

v_gene: TRBV4-2
abundance: few
j_gene: TRBJ2-1
d_gene: NA
CDR3aa: CASSQSRTEGYNEQFF
CDR3nt: TGTGCCAGCAGCCAATCCAGGACGGAGGGCTACAATGAGCAGTTCTTC

v_gene: TRBV7-2
abundance: NA
j_gene: TRBJ1-4
d_gene: TRBD1
CDR3aa: CASSLEGGWANEKLFF
CDR3nt: TGTGCCAGCAGCTTAGAAGGGGGCTGGGCTAATGAAAAACTGTTTTTT

v_gene: TRBV11-1
abundance: NA
j_gene: TRBJ2-1
d_gene: TRBD2
CDR3aa: CASSPGLADEQFF
CDR3nt: TGTGCCAGCAGCCCGGGACTAGCCGATGAGCAGTTCTTC

v_gene: TRBV21-1
abundance: NA
j_gene: TRBJ2-1
d_gene: NA
CDR3aa: CASSTRQGAQVNEQFF
CDR3nt: TGTGCCAGCAGCACCAGACAGGGGGCGCAGGTCAATGAGCAGTTCTTC